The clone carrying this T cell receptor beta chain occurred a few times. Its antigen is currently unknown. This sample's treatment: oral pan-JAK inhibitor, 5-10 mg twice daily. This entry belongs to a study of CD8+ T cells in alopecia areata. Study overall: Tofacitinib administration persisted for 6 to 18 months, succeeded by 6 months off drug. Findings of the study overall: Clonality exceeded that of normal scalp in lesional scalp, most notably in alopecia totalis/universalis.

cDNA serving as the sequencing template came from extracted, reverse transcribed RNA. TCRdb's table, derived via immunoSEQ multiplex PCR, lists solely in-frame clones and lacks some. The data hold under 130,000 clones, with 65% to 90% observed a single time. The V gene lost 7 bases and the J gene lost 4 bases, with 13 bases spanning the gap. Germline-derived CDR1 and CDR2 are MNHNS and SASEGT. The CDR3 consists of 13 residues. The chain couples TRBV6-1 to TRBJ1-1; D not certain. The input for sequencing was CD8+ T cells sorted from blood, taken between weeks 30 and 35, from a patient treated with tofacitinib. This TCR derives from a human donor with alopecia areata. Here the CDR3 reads CASTIGIGTEAFF. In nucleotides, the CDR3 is TGTGCCAGCACAATAGGGATAGGCACTGAAGCTTTCTTT.